This TCR beta chain was observed in a study of blood T cells in healthy people across ages. Points from the study as a whole: Roughly linearly, TCR beta diversity per million T cells fell as age increased. The study could not conclusively compare naive and antigen-experienced cells, given its unsorted PBMCs.

Together with a sample-barcoded 5' primer, a J-beta primer mix was included in a second PCR lasting about 6 to 11 cycles. TCRdb analysed the 5' RACE reads with MiXCR anew, one entry per CDR3 protein. The table shows 1.5 million to 2 million distinct CDR3 sequences, with around 36% occurring only once. Of note for this clonotype: Its cognate antigen is unknown.

Germline V gives CDR1 SGHTS, CDR2 YDEGEE. V was pared by 4 bases and J by 4 bases, with 5 bases of the junction left unmatched. CDR3 size: 16 residues. Sequenced material: blood. This TCR was sampled from a woman aged 25 to 39 in good health. The rearrangement links TRBV5-8 to TRBJ2-1; 13 bases fit TRBD2. The CDR3: CASSGGLAGRYNEQFF. The CDR3 DNA follows: TGTGCCAGCAGCGGGGGACTAGCGGGAAGGTACAATGAGCAGTTCTTC.